This passage covers 4 T cell receptor beta chains from one sample sequenced in a study of cytomegalovirus exposure and HLA in healthy donors. Researchers ran the PCR with 60 Vbeta and 13 Jbeta primers. Clones were sequenced by immunoSEQ multiplex PCR, and TCRdb holds only the in-frame ones, with some missing. The sample lists approximately 260,000 clones, around four fifths occurring once. Specimen: PBMCs. These receptors came from a woman in her thirties or forties in good health and CMV-seropositive.

The chain has TRBV14 and TRBJ1-3; possibly TRBD1 for D (5 bases). The CDR3 is 14 residues long. V gave up 1 base and J gave up 1 base, with 5 bases separating them. Germline V lookup: CDR1 SGHDN, CDR2 FVKESK. CDR3 DNA: TGTGCCAGCAGCCAAGCAGGGTCTGGAAACACCATATATTTT. It yields the protein CASSQAGSGNTIYF.

The gene calls are TRBV25-1 and TRBJ2-1; D is possibly TRBD2 (5 bases). CDR3 length: 16 amino acids. V gave up 3 bases and J gave up 5 bases, with 17 bases separating them. CDR1 is MGHDK, CDR2 SYGVNS, per germline. The DNA for the CDR3 is TGTGCCAGCAGTGACTTCGGGAAAGCCCCCGACAATGAGCAGTTCTTC. This sequence encodes CASSDFGKAPDNEQFF.

The genes are TRBV19 and TRBJ2-1; 14 positions agree with TRBD2. This CDR3 is 22 amino acids long. V dropped 1 base and J dropped 0; count of bases not matched to a gene: 14. The germline V gene has CDR1 LNHDA and CDR2 SQIVND (reference sequence). The DNA of the CDR3 is TGTGCCAGTAGTATAGGGGGACTAGCGGGAGTATTTGGGGGCAGCTCCTACAATGAGCAGTTCTTC. It codes for CASSIGGLAGVFGGSSYNEQFF.

This clone was counted once. The chain joins TRBV2 to TRBJ2-2; 8 nucleotides line up with TRBD2. There are 15 residues in the CDR3. The V gene end was trimmed by 6 bases and the J gene end by 4 bases; junction bases not matched to a gene: 7. Germline V gives CDR1 SNHLY, CDR2 FYNNEI. The DNA of the CDR3 is TGTGCCAGCAGGGAGCGGGAGTCGGGCACCGGGGAGCTGTTTTTT. This sequence encodes CASRERESGTGELFF.